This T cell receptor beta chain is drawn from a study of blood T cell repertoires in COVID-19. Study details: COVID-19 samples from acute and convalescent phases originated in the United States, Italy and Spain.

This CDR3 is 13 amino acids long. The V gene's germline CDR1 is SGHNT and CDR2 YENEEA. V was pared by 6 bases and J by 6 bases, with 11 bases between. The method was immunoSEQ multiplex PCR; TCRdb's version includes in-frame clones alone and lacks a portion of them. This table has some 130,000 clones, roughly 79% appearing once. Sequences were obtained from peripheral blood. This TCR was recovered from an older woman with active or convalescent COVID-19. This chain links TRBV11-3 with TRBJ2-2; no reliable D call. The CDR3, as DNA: TGTGCCAGCAGGTTGAGCCTGGCCGGGGAGCTGTTTTTT. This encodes CASRLSLAGELFF.